The 19 T cell receptor beta chains below all came from one sample that was sequenced in a study of OX40 agonist ivuxolimab in advanced cancers. This table comes from immunoSEQ multiplex PCR, and its TCRdb copy is limited to in-frame clones, with some not included. The sample lists about 82,000 clones, approximately 86% occurring once. This sample comprised CD4+ or CD8+ T cells sorted from blood, obtained in a trial of the OX40 agonist ivuxolimab. The source of these receptors is an adult with an advanced solid tumor such as melanoma, head and neck, liver or kidney cancer.

This CDR3 reads CASSLRGLAVGYEQFF. The CDR3 region has the DNA TGTGCCAGCAGTTTAAGAGGTCTAGCGGTCGGCTATGAGCAGTTCTTC. The chain employs TRBV27 and TRBJ2-1, with 7 positions matching TRBD2. The V gene end was trimmed by 2 bases and the J gene end by 8 bases; junction bases not matched to a gene: 12. CDR3 length: 16 amino acids. Germline-derived CDR1 and CDR2 are MNHEY and SMNVEV (reference sequence).

The chain employs TRBV21-1 and TRBJ2-2; the DNA was not used to check the table's D call, TRBD1. TRBV21-1 is termed a pseudogene. The length of the CDR3 is 14 residues. The CDR3 loop reads CAALGQENTGELFF. CDR3 coding DNA: TGTGCCGCTCTCGGACAGGAAAACACCGGGGAGCTGTTTTTT.

The chain's CDR3 is CASSASPAANGVYEQYF. The CDR3 coding sequence is TGTGCCAGCAGTGCTTCCCCAGCGGCCAATGGGGTATACGAGCAGTACTTC. The rearrangement uses TRBV6-4 and TRBJ2-7, with D perhaps TRBD2 (5 bases). The CDR3 covers 17 residues. V lost 4 bases to trimming and J lost 4 bases, with 23 bases between them. The germline V gene has CDR1 MRHNA and CDR2 SNTAGT.

This clone was observed a handful of times. The chain has TRBV19 and TRBJ1-5; 7 nucleotides align to TRBD1. After removal of 3 bases from V and 7 bases from J, the junction contained 6 bases not matched to a gene. Germline V gene data show CDR1 as LNHDA and CDR2 as SQIVND (reference sequence). The CDR3 length is 14 residues. CDR3 sequence: CASSMGTAGQPQHF. CDR3 nucleotide sequence: TGTGCCAGTAGTATGGGGACAGCGGGACAGCCCCAGCATTTT.

The V and J genes are TRBV28 and TRBJ2-5; 9 positions match TRBD1. In germline, CDR1 is MDHEN, CDR2 SYDVKM. V shed 4 bases and J 4 bases; nucleotides not matched to a gene: 1. The length of the CDR3 is 13 residues. The CDR3 DNA follows: TGTGCCAGCAGTTGGACAGGGGTAGAGACCCAGTACTTC. Protein: CASSWTGVETQYF.

V and J are TRBV14 and TRBJ1-4; D gene uncertain. The CDR3 has 15 residues. V dropped 0 bases and J dropped 2 bases, with 7 bases sitting between them. The germline V gene has CDR1 SGHDN and CDR2 FVKESK. Here the CDR3 reads CASSQDGKTNEKLFF. In nucleotides, the CDR3 is TGTGCCAGCAGCCAAGATGGGAAGACTAATGAAAAACTGTTTTTT.

This sequence joins TRBV30 and TRBJ2-3; 7 bases line up with TRBD2. Unmatched junction bases numbered 4, after V lost 3 bases and J lost 4 bases. Per germline, CDR1 GTSNPN and CDR2 SVGIG (reference sequence). The CDR3 has 13 amino acids. CDR3 in DNA: TGTGCCTGGAGCAGACTAGCCGCAGATACGCAGTATTTT. Translating it yields CAWSRLAADTQYF.

The chain combines TRBV6-1 with TRBJ2-2, with TRBD2 as a possible D gene (6 bases). This CDR3 spans 14 amino acids. Germline V lookup: CDR1 MNHNS, CDR2 SASEGT. Deletions cut 7 bases from V and 2 bases from J, with 11 bases between. DNA for the CDR3: TGTGCCAGCATCAAGCGGGTAAACACCGGGGAGCTGTTTTTT. It encodes CASIKRVNTGELFF.

This clone was seen a handful of times. The rearrangement uses TRBV28 and TRBJ2-7; D remains unclear. V was pared by 5 bases and J by 3 bases, with 17 bases between. Germline CDR1 and CDR2: MDHEN and SYDVKM. This CDR3 region has 15 residues. CDR3 sequence (DNA): TGTGCCAGCAGTCCCGACTCGCAGCGAGGCTACGAGCAGTACTTC. Protein sequence: CASSPDSQRGYEQYF.

This clone was seen a handful of times. V and J are TRBV30 and TRBJ1-5; D possibly corresponds to TRBD1 (5 bases). Germline V gene data show CDR1 as GTSNPN and CDR2 as SVGIG (reference sequence). The CDR3 has 14 residues. Trimming took 0 bases from V and 7 from J, leaving 13 bases between them. CDR3 protein: CAWSVQGVPQPQHF. For the CDR3, the DNA is TGTGCCTGGAGTGTACAAGGGGTGCCCCAGCCCCAGCATTTT.

The rearrangement joins TRBV7-9 to TRBJ2-1; the D gene could be TRBD1 or TRBD2 (5 bases each). CDR3 length equals 10 residues. Looked up from germline, CDR1 is SEHNR and CDR2 is FQNEAQ (reference sequence). V was pared by 11 bases and J by 13 bases, with 15 bases between. For the CDR3, the DNA is TGTGCCGTGGGGTGGGGGAGTCAGTTCTTC. Protein product: CAVGWGSQFF.

V is TRBV6-4 and J is TRBJ2-5, with D perhaps TRBD1 (6 bases). Germline V CDR1 and CDR2: MRHNA, SNTAGT. V was shortened by 2 bases and J by 2 bases, with 12 bases between the two germline ends. The CDR3 runs to 15 residues. This CDR3 reads CASSDATGQQETQYF. The CDR3 DNA reads TGTGCCAGCAGTGACGCAACAGGGCAACAAGAGACCCAGTACTTC.

The chain carries TRBV28 and TRBJ2-6; no definite D call. Trimming removed 3 bases from V and 4 bases from J, with 4 bases in between. This CDR3 comprises 13 residues. Germline CDR1 reads MDHEN; CDR2 reads SYDVKM. DNA for the CDR3: TGTGCCAGCAGTTTGGGGGGGGCCAACGTCCTGACTTTC. This encodes CASSLGGANVLTF. Variable domain in full (rest from reference TRBV28 and TRBJ2-6): DVKVTQSSRYLVKRTGEKVFLECVQDMDHENMFWYRQDPGLGLRLIYFSYDVKMKEKGDIPEGYSVSREKKERFSLILESASTNQTSMYLCASSLGGANVLTFGAGSRLTVL.

The chain employs TRBV19 and TRBJ1-5, with 7 bases identical to TRBD1. Germline V lookup: CDR1 LNHDA, CDR2 SQIVND (reference sequence). The CDR3 is 14 residues long. Trimming cost V 3 bases and J 7 bases; bases outside gene matches: 6. CDR3 in amino acids: CASSITGAEQPQHF. The CDR3 DNA is TGTGCCAGTAGTATTACAGGGGCGGAACAGCCCCAGCATTTT.

This clone was recorded only once. V gene TRBV25-1 combines with J gene TRBJ2-5; 11 positions match TRBD2. V lost 4 bases and J lost 2; bases outside the gene matches: 3. The CDR3 has 15 amino acids. The germline CDR1 and CDR2 sequences are MGHDK and SYGVNS. For the CDR3, the DNA is TGTGCCAGCAGTGCTAGCGGGAGGACGCAAGAGACCCAGTACTTC. It codes for CASSASGRTQETQYF.

The rearrangement uses TRBV7-9 and TRBJ2-3; 7 nucleotides match TRBD2. This CDR3 comprises 14 residues. The J segment lost 4 bases and the V segment lost 5 bases, leaving 6 bases of the junction unmatched. Looked up from germline, CDR1 is SEHNR and CDR2 is FQNEAQ (reference sequence). The CDR3 DNA reads as TGTGCCAGCAGCCTAGGGCTAGCGGCAGATACGCAGTATTTT. Translating gives CASSLGLAADTQYF. The variable domain in full, completed from reference TRBV7-9 and TRBJ2-3, reads DTGVSQNPRHKITKRGQNVTFRCDPISEHNRLYWYRQTLGQGPEFLTYFQNEAQLEKSRLLSDRFSAERPKGSFSTLEIQRTEQGDSAMYLCASSLGLAADTQYFGPGTRLTVL.

CDR3 amino acids: CASSPHREGIQYF. CDR3 sequence (DNA): TGTGCCAGCAGCCCGCACCGGGAGGGCATTCAGTACTTC. V usage is TRBV14 and J usage is TRBJ2-4, with 8 bases aligning to TRBD2. The CDR3 contains 13 residues. Germline assignment: CDR1 SGHDN and CDR2 FVKESK. The V and J ends lost 4 bases and 9 bases, in that order; junction bases with no gene match: 5. Based on the CDR3 plus reference TRBV14 and TRBJ2-4, the full variable domain is EAGVTQFPSHSVIEKGQTVTLRCDPISGHDNLYWYRRVMGKEIKFLLHFVKESKQDESGMPNNRFLAERTGGTYSTLKVQPAELEDSGVYFCASSPHREGIQYFGAGTRLSVL.

To note about this clone: The germline gene is not matched at one end of the junction; a read error may be the cause. The rearrangement links TRBV7-7 to TRBJ1-6; D gene ambiguous. The CDR3 consists of 13 residues. Germline CDR1 and CDR2: SSHAT and FNYEAQ (reference sequence). CDR3 bases: TGTGCTAGCAGCCAGCGTGAGGATTCACCCCTCCACTTT. Its protein product is CASSQREDSPLHF. The variable domain in full, with the rest retrieved from reference TRBV7-7 and TRBJ1-6, is GAGVSQSPRYKVTKRGQDVTLRCDPISSHATLYWYQQALGQGPEFLTYFNYEAQPDKSGLPSDRFSAERPEGSISTLTIQRTEQRDSAMYRCASSQREDSPLHFGNGTRLTVT.

The chain has TRBV11-2 and TRBJ2-1, with D unclear. This CDR3 comprises 17 residues. Trimming took off 5 bases at V and 0 bases at J, with 17 bases between the two ends. Germline V CDR1 and CDR2: SGHAT, FQNNGV. The CDR3, as DNA: TGTGCCAGCAGCCCCGGACGGTTGGTAAGCTCCTACAATGAGCAGTTCTTC. Its translation: CASSPGRLVSSYNEQFF.